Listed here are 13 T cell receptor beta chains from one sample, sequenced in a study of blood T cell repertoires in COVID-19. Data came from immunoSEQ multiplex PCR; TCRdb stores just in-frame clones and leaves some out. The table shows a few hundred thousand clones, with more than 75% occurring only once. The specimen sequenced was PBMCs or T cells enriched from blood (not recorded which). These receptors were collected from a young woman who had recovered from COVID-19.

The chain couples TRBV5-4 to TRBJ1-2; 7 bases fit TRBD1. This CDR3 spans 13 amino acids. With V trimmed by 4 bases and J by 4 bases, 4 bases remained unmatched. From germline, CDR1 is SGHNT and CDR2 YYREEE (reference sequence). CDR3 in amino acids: CASSTTGPYGYTF. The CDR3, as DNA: TGTGCCAGCAGCACGACAGGGCCCTATGGCTACACCTTC. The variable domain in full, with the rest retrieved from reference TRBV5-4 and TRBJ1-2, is ETGVTQSPTHLIKTRGQQVTLRCSSQSGHNTVSWYQQALGQGPQFIFQYYREEENGRGNFPPRFSGLQFPNYSSELNVNALELDDSALYLCASSTTGPYGYTFGSGTRLTVV.

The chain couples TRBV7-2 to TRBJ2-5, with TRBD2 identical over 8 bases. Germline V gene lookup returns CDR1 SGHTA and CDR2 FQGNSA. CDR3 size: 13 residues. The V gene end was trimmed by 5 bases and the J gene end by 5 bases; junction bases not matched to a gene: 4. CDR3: CASSRGGSETQYF. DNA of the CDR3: TGTGCCAGCAGCCGGGGGGGCAGTGAGACCCAGTACTTC.

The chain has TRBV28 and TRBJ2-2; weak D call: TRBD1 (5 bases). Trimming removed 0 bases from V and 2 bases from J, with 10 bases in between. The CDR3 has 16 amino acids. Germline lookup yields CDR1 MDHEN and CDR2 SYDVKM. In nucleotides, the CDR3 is TGTGCCAGCAGTTTATGGTGGCAGGGAAACACCGGGGAGCTGTTTTTT. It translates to CASSLWWQGNTGELFF.

The CDR3 loop is CASSPPGGTYEQYF. The DNA of the CDR3 is TGTGCCAGCAGCCCGCCGGGGGGCACGTACGAGCAGTACTTC. The rearrangement joins TRBV7-2 to TRBJ2-7, with D perhaps matching TRBD2 (7 bases). V dropped 5 bases and J dropped 4 bases, with 15 bases sitting between them. CDR3 length: 14 residues. The germline V gene encodes CDR1 SGHTA and CDR2 FQGNSA.

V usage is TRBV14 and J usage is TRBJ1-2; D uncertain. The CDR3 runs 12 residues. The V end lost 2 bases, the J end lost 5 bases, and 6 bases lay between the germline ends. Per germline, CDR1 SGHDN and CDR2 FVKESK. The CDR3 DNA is TGTGCCAGCAGCCAATCCGGGTATGGCTACACCTTC. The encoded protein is CASSQSGYGYTF.

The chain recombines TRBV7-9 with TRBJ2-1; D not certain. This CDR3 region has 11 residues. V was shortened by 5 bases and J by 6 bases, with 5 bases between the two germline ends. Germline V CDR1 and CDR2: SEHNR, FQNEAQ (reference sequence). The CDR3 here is CASSLINEQFF. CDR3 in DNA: TGTGCCAGCAGCCTTATCAATGAGCAGTTCTTC. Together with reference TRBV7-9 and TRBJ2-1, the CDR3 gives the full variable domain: DTGVSQNPRHKITKRGQNVTFRCDPISEHNRLYWYRQTLGQGPEFLTYFQNEAQLEKSRLLSDRFSAERPKGSFSTLEIQRTEQGDSAMYLCASSLINEQFFGPGTRLTVL.

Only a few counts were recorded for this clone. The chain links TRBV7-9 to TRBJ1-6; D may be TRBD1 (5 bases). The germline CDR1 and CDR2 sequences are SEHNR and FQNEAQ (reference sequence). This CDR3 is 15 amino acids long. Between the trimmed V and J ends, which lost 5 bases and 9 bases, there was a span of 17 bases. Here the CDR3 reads CASSLLSGAGSPLHF. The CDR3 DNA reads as TGTGCCAGCAGCCTTCTGAGCGGGGCAGGTTCACCCCTCCACTTT. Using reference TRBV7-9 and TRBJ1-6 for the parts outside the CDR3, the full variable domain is DTGVSQNPRHKITKRGQNVTFRCDPISEHNRLYWYRQTLGQGPEFLTYFQNEAQLEKSRLLSDRFSAERPKGSFSTLEIQRTEQGDSAMYLCASSLLSGAGSPLHFGNGTRLTVT.

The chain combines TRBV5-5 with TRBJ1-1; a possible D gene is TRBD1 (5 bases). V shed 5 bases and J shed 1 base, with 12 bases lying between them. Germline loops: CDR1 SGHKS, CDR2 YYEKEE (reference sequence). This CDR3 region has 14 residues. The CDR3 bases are TGTGCCAGCAGGCAAGGACATTCGAACACTGAAGCTTTCTTT. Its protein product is CASRQGHSNTEAFF.

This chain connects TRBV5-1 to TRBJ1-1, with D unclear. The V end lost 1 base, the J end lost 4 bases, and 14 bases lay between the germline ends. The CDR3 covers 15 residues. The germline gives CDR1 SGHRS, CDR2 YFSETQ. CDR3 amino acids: CASSLITSGSTEAFF. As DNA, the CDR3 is TGCGCCAGCAGCTTGATTACATCAGGCTCCACTGAAGCTTTCTTT.

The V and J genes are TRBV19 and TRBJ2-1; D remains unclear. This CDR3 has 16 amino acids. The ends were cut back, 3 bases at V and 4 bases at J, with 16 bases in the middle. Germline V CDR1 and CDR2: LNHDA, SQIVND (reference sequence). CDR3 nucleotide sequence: TGTGCCAGTAGTATCCTACACACTACTGGATACAATGAGCAGTTCTTC. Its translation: CASSILHTTGYNEQFF.

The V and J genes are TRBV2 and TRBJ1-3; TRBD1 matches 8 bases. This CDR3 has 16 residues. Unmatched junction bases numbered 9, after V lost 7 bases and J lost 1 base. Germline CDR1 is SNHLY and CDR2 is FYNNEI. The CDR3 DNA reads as TGTGCCAGCACTAAGGGACAGGTTATATCTGGAAACACCATATATTTT. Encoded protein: CASTKGQVISGNTIYF.

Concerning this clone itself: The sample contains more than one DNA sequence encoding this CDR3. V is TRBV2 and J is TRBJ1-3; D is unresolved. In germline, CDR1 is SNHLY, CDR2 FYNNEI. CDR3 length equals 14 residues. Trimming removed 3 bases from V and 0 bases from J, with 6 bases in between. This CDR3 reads CASSDRSSGNTIYF. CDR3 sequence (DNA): TGTGCCAGCAGTGACAGATCCTCTGGAAACACCATATATTTT.

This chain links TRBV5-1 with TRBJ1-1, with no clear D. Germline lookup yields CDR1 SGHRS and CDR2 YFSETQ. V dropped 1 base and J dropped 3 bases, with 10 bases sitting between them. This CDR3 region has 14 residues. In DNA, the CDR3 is TGCGCCAGCAGCTTGACCACAGTGGACACTGAAGCTTTCTTT. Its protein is CASSLTTVDTEAFF.